This is a list of T cell receptor beta chains from one sample in a study of cytomegalovirus exposure and HLA in healthy donors. Only in-frame clones appear in the TCRdb table, and some are missing; sequencing was by immunoSEQ multiplex PCR. The repertoire consists of 95,000 to 110,000 clones, with approximately 73% occurring once and the leading ten covering 7.8%. Specimen: PBMCs. These receptors were obtained from a man under 40 in good health and CMV-seronegative. The conserved cysteine and the conserved F or W are not part of the CDR3 here.

CDR3: ASSVVVDNYGYT; V: TRBV9; J: TRBJ1-2
CDR3: ASGYGSSYEQY; V: TRBV12-5; J: TRBJ2-7
CDR3: ASSQTGNEQY; V: TRBV2; J: TRBJ2-7
CDR3: SAATGFQETQY; V: TRBV29-1; J: TRBJ2-5
CDR3: ASSFGDRVDGYT; V: TRBV7-9; J: TRBJ1-2
CDR3: AISESTNLGTGELF; V: TRBV10-3; J: TRBJ2-2
CDR3: ASSEAGGYSYEQY; V: TRBV6-1; J: NA
CDR3: SVEDRGLSRRASNEQF; V: TRBV29-1; J: TRBJ2-1
CDR3: ASSRTGGEGNTIY; V: TRBV9; J: TRBJ1-3
CDR3: ASHTGTRVEQY; V: TRBV28; J: TRBJ2-7
CDR3: SVGREVTDTQY; V: TRBV29-1; J: TRBJ2-3
CDR3: ASSQGRTGRSGNTIY; V: TRBV4-1; J: TRBJ1-3
CDR3: ASSPPRLGGTDTQY; V: TRBV18; J: TRBJ2-3
CDR3: ASSYTGSSSGNTIY; V: TRBV6-6; J: TRBJ1-3
CDR3: ASSHSYRPYEQY; V: TRBV28; J: TRBJ2-7
CDR3: ASRPTGGASGNTIY; V: TRBV28; J: TRBJ1-3
CDR3: AISEGQPSYGYT; V: TRBV10-3; J: TRBJ1-2
CDR3: ASSPGTGIYEQY; V: TRBV6-5; J: TRBJ2-7
CDR3: ASSLTSGGVDTQY; V: TRBV6-1; J: TRBJ2-3
CDR3: ASSADRTYGYT; V: TRBV28; J: TRBJ1-2
CDR3: ASTPNQGTNSPLH; V: TRBV7-6; J: TRBJ1-6
CDR3: ASSLAPTDTQY; V: TRBV5-6; J: TRBJ2-3
CDR3: ASRAPSSGVNEQF; V: TRBV27; J: TRBJ2-1
CDR3: ASSSTGWNGSYEQY; V: TRBV13; J: TRBJ2-7
CDR3: ASSVRGGFSNQPQH; V: TRBV2; J: TRBJ1-5
CDR3: AWSGGNQPQH; V: TRBV30; J: TRBJ1-5
CDR3: ASSSSGGMNIQY; V: TRBV7-3; J: TRBJ2-4
CDR3: ASSRRQGIWEKLF; V: TRBV7-3; J: TRBJ1-4
CDR3: ARLGTSGAGELF; V: TRBV7-2; J: TRBJ2-2
CDR3: ASSERPGYLGSGNTIY; V: TRBV6-1; J: TRBJ1-3
CDR3: ASSPLTGNNSPLH; V: TRBV9; J: TRBJ1-6
CDR3: ASSIGSGRNTEAF; V: TRBV19; J: TRBJ1-1
CDR3: ASSVVGQGIRAEAF; V: TRBV9; J: TRBJ1-1
CDR3: SVDEGGSTDTQY; V: TRBV29-1; J: TRBJ2-3
CDR3: ASSDKPGSYNEQF; V: TRBV2; J: TRBJ2-1
CDR3: ASSYRSAALIQETQY; V: TRBV6-7; J: TRBJ2-5
CDR3: ASSFAGRSYGYT; V: TRBV7-9; J: TRBJ1-2
CDR3: ASSSPRTGYENEKLF; V: TRBV5-8; J: TRBJ1-4
CDR3: SVGGGPEF; V: TRBV29-1; J: TRBJ2-1
CDR3: ASSLLGAGNIYGYT; V: TRBV28; J: TRBJ1-2
CDR3: ASSVALGGNTEAF; V: TRBV10-1; J: TRBJ1-1
CDR3: ASRWGTSATYEQY; V: TRBV6-1; J: TRBJ2-7
CDR3: ASRSSSGRSTDTQY; V: TRBV28; J: TRBJ2-3
CDR3: ASSPPRQSEAF; V: TRBV7-8; J: TRBJ1-1
CDR3: ASSEVGRGSYEQY; V: TRBV2; J: TRBJ2-7
CDR3: ASGLGQGYEQY; V: TRBV12-5; J: TRBJ2-7
CDR3: ASSLSGSYNEQF; V: TRBV27; J: TRBJ2-1
CDR3: AWEKAGLAADTQY; V: TRBV30; J: TRBJ2-3